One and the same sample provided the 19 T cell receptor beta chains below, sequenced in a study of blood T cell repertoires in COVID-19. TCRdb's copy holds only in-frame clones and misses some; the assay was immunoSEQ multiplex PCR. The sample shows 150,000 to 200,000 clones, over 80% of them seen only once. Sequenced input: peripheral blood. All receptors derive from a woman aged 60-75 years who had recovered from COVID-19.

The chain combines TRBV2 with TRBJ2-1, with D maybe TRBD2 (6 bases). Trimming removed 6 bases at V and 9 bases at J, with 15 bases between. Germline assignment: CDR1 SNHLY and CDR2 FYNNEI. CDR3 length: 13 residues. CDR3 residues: CASRGTVLGEQFF. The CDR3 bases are TGTGCCAGCAGGGGGACTGTATTAGGTGAGCAGTTCTTC.

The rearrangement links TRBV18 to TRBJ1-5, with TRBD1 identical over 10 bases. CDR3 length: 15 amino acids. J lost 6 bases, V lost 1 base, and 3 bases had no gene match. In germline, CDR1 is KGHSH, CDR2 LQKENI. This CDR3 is CASSPQGQGTQPQHF. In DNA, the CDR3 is TGTGCCAGCTCACCACAGGGACAGGGGACTCAGCCCCAGCATTTT.

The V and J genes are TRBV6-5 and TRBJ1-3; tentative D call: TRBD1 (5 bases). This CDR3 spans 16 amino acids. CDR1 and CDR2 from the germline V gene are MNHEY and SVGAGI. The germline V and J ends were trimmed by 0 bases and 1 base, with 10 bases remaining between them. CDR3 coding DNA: TGTGCCAGCAGTTACTCAAGGGGTTCTTCTGGAAACACCATATATTTT. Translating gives CASSYSRGSSGNTIYF.

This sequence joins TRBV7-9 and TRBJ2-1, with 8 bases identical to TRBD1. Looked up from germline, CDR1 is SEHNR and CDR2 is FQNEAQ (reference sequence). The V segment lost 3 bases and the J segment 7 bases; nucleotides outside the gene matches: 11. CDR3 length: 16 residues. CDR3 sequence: CASSFSTSGGSNEQFF. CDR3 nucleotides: TGTGCCAGCAGCTTCTCCACCTCAGGGGGCTCGAATGAGCAGTTCTTC.

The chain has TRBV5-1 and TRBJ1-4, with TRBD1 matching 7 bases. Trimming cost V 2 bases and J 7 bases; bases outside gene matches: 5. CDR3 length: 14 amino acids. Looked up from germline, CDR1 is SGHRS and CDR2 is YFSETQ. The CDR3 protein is CASSLGGAVEKLFF. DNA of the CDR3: TGCGCCAGCAGCTTAGGGGGCGCCGTTGAAAAACTGTTTTTT.

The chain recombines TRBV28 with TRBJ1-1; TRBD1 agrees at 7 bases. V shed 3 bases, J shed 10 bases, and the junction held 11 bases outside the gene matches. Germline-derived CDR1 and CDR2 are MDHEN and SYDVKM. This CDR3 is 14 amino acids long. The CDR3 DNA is TGTGCCAGCAGTTTGGAACGACAGGGCGTTGCAGCTTTCTTT. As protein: CASSLERQGVAAFF.

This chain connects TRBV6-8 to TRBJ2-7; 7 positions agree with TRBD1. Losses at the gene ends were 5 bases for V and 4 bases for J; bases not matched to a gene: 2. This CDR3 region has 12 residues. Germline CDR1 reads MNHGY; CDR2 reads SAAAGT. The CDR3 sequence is CASSRQGYEQYF. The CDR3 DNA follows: TGTGCCAGCAGTAGACAGGGTTACGAGCAGTACTTC.

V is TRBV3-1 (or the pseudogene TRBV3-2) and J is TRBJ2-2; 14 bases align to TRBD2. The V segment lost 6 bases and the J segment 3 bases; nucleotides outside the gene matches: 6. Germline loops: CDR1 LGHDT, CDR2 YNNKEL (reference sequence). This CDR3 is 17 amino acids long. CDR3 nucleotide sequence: TGTGCCAGCAGTCAGGGACTAGCGGGGGCCCACACCGGGGAGCTGTTTTTT. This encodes CASSQGLAGAHTGELFF.

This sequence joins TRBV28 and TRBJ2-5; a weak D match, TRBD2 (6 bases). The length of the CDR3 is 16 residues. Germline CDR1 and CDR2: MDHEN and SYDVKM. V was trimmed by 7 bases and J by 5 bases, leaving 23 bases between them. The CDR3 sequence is CASTPDGRSFGETQYF. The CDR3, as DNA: TGTGCCAGCACTCCCGACGGGAGATCGTTTGGGGAGACCCAGTACTTC.

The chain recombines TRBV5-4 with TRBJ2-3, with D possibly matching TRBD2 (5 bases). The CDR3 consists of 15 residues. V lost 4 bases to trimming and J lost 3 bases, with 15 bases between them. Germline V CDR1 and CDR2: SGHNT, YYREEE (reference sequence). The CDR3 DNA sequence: TGTGCCAGCAGCCGCGCGGCGGGTCAAACAGATACGCAGTATTTT. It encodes CASSRAAGQTDTQYF.

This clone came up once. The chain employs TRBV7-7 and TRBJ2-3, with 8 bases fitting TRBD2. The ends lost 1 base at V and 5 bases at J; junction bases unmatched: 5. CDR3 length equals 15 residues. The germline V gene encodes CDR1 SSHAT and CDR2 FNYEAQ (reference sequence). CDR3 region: CASSLGSSGGDTQYF. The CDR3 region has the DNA TGTGCCAGCAGCTTAGGGTCCAGCGGGGGAGATACGCAGTATTTT.

The CDR3 coding sequence is TGTGCCAGCAGCTTCCGACTAGCGGACATAGAGACCCAGTACTTC. Protein product: CASSFRLADIETQYF. The rearrangement uses TRBV11-2 and TRBJ2-5; 9 bases fit TRBD2. The CDR3 is made up of 15 amino acids. In germline, CDR1 is SGHAT, CDR2 FQNNGV. The ends lost 3 bases at V and 4 bases at J; junction bases unmatched: 6.

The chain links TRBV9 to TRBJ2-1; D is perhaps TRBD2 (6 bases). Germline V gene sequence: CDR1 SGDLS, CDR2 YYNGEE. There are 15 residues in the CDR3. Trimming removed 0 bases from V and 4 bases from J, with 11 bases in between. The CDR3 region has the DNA TGTGCCAGCAGCGTAGGCGGTAGCGGTTACAATGAGCAGTTCTTC. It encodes CASSVGGSGYNEQFF.

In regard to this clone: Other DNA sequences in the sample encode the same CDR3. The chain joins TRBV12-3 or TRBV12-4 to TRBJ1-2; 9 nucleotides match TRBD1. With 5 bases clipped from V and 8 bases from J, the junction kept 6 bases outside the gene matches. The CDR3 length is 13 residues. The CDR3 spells CASSQDRGRGYTF. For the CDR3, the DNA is TGTGCCAGCAGTCAGGACAGGGGACGGGGCTACACCTTC.

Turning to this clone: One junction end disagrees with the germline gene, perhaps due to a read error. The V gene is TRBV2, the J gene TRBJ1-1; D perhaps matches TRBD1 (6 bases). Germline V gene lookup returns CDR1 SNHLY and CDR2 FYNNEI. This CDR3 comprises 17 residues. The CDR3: CASATGRSAVLNTEAFF. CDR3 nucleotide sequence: TGTGCCAGTGCAACAGGGCGTTCGGCGGTTCTGAATACTGAAGCTTTCTTT.

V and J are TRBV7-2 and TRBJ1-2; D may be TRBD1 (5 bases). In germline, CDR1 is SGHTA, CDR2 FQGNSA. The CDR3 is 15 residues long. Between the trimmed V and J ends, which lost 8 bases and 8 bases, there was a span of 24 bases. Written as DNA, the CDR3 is TGTGCCAGCCGCTCCCCAGGAATCGGGGGACGGGGCTACACCTTC. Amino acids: CASRSPGIGGRGYTF.

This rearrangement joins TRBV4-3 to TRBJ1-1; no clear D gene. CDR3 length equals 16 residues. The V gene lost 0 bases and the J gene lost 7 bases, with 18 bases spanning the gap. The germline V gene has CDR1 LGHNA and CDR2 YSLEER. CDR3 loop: CASSQEVGLGSNEAFF. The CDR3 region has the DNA TGCGCCAGCAGCCAAGAGGTAGGATTAGGGAGTAATGAAGCTTTCTTT.

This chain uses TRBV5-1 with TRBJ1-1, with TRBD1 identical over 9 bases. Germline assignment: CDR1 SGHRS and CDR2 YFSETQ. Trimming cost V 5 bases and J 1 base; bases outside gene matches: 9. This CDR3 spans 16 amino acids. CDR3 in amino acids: CASRDGTGIGNTEAFF. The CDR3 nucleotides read TGCGCCAGCAGGGATGGGACAGGGATAGGGAACACTGAAGCTTTCTTT.

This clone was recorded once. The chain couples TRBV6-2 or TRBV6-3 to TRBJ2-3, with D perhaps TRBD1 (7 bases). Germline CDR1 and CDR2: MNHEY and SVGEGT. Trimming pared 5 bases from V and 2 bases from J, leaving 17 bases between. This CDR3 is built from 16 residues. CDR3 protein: CASSPPGGGSTDTQYF. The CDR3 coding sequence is TGTGCCAGCAGTCCCCCCGGAGGGGGCTCCACAGATACGCAGTATTTT.